Each of the 32 T cell receptor beta chains below was sequenced from the same sample in a study of OX40 agonist ivuxolimab in advanced cancers. Libraries were prepared by immunoSEQ multiplex PCR; TCRdb keeps only in-frame clonotypes and omits some of them. The data hold 50,000 to 75,000 clones, with approximately 85% observed a single time. This specimen consisted of CD4+ or CD8+ T cells sorted from blood, obtained in a trial of the OX40 agonist ivuxolimab. These receptors were obtained from an adult with an advanced solid tumor such as melanoma, head and neck, liver or kidney cancer.

This clone was counted between two and nine times. CDR3 region: CASSPVINTEAFF. CDR3 bases: TGTGCCAGCAGCCCGGTTATTAACACTGAAGCTTTCTTT. The chain carries TRBV7-2 and TRBJ1-1; the D is unclear. This CDR3 spans 13 amino acids. Trimming left V 5 bases short and J 2 bases short, with 9 bases between. Germline V gives CDR1 SGHTA, CDR2 FQGNSA.

The chain joins TRBV28 to TRBJ1-6, with D possibly TRBD1 on 5 matching bases. The CDR3 runs 14 residues. The germline CDR1 and CDR2 sequences are MDHEN and SYDVKM. V was cut by 5 bases and J by 8 bases, with 13 bases left in between. The CDR3, as DNA: TGTGCCAGCAGTCGACAGCTTTCCTATTCACCCCTCCACTTT. It encodes CASSRQLSYSPLHF.

This chain links TRBV5-1 with TRBJ2-2, with unresolved D. Germline V CDR1 and CDR2: SGHRS, YFSETQ. The CDR3 is 15 amino acids. V lost 0 bases to trimming and J lost 4 bases, with 10 bases between them. The CDR3 region is CASSLESGSTGELFF. The CDR3 DNA reads TGCGCCAGCAGCTTGGAGTCGGGCTCCACCGGGGAGCTGTTTTTT. The whole variable domain, filled in from reference TRBV5-1 and TRBJ2-2, reads KAGVTQTPRYLIKTRGQQVTLSCSPISGHRSVSWYQQTPGQGLQFLFEYFSETQRNKGNFPGRFSGRQFSNSRSEMNVSTLELGDSALYLCASSLESGSTGELFFGEGSRLTVL.

The chain combines TRBV7-9 with TRBJ2-3; D gene ambiguous. The length of the CDR3 is 12 residues. The germline V and J ends were trimmed by 2 bases and 0 bases, with 0 bases remaining between them. Germline CDR1 and CDR2: SEHNR and FQNEAQ (reference sequence). This CDR3 is CASSLSTDTQYF. In nucleotides, the CDR3 is TGTGCCAGCAGCTTAAGCACAGATACGCAGTATTTT.

The CDR3, as DNA: TGTGCCAGCAGCGTCGGGACAGGCGATCTTCAAGAGACCCAGTACTTC. It yields the protein CASSVGTGDLQETQYF. The rearrangement uses TRBV7-9 and TRBJ2-5; TRBD1 agrees at 8 bases. The germline gives CDR1 SEHNR, CDR2 FQNEAQ (reference sequence). The CDR3 totals 16 residues. V shed 5 bases and J 2 bases; nucleotides not matched to a gene: 10.

About this clone: The junction shows a germline mismatch at one end, possibly a read error. This chain uses TRBV11-2 with TRBJ2-7; D uncertain. From germline, CDR1 is SGHAT and CDR2 FQNNGV. The CDR3 covers 15 residues. CDR3 residues: CASSLEFKGSYEQYF. CDR3 DNA sequence: TGTGCCAGCAGCCTAGAGTTTAAGGGCTCCTACGAGCAGTACTTC.

V gene TRBV19 combines with J gene TRBJ1-1; possible D gene TRBD1, 6 bases. The CDR3 is 17 amino acids. CDR1 and CDR2 (germline): LNHDA, SQIVND (reference sequence). V was clipped by 6 bases and J by 1 base, with 21 bases between them. The CDR3 DNA reads as TGTGCCAGTAGAGCGGCCCTTACAGGGTATGCGAACACTGAAGCTTTCTTT. Translating it yields CASRAALTGYANTEAFF. Based on the CDR3 plus reference TRBV19 and TRBJ1-1, the full variable domain is DGGITQSPKYLFRKEGQNVTLSCEQNLNHDAMYWYRQDPGQGLRLIYYSQIVNDFQKGDIAEGYSVSREKKESFPLTVTSAQKNPTAFYLCASRAALTGYANTEAFFGQGTRLTVV.

The genes are TRBV29-1 and TRBJ2-7; 12 bases map to TRBD1. The V gene's germline CDR1 is SQVTM and CDR2 ANQGSEA. With V trimmed by 8 bases and J by 6 bases, 11 bases remained unmatched. This CDR3 has 14 residues. The DNA for the CDR3 is TGCAGCTATTGTATGGGGACAGGGGGCGTCGAGCAGTACTTC. It translates to CSYCMGTGGVEQYF.

The chain carries TRBV7-8 and TRBJ1-5; no firm D call. The V gene's germline CDR1 is SGHVS and CDR2 FQNEAQ. The CDR3 has 13 amino acids. The V gene lost 5 bases and the J gene lost 1 base, with 6 bases spanning the gap. DNA of the CDR3: TGTGCCAGCAGCCCGCAGAGCAATCAGCCCCAGCATTTT. Protein: CASSPQSNQPQHF. The full variable domain, with the rest looked up from reference TRBV7-8 and TRBJ1-5, is GAGVSQSPRYKVAKRGQDVALRCDPISGHVSLFWYQQALGQGPEFLTYFQNEAQLDKSGLPSDRFFAERPEGSVSTLKIQRTQQEDSAVYLCASSPQSNQPQHFGDGTRLSIL.

This chain connects TRBV5-1 to TRBJ1-3, with D perhaps TRBD1 (5 bases). The length of the CDR3 is 15 residues. The germline V and J ends were trimmed by 2 bases and 4 bases, with 13 bases remaining between them. Germline CDR1 reads SGHRS; CDR2 reads YFSETQ. The CDR3 DNA reads TGCGCCAGCAGCTTTGATGGGGCTAAGGGAAACACCATATATTTT. It specifies CASSFDGAKGNTIYF.

This clone was recorded only once. This chain joins TRBV5-4 and TRBJ1-1; D unresolved. The CDR3 length is 16 residues. Germline V CDR1 and CDR2: SGHNT, YYREEE (reference sequence). V was pared by 4 bases and J by 1 base, with 17 bases between. DNA of the CDR3: TGTGCCAGCAGCCGGGTGGCGGTAATCGGGAACACTGAAGCTTTCTTT. This gives the protein CASSRVAVIGNTEAFF.

V usage is TRBV5-5 and J usage is TRBJ1-5, with 7 bases fitting TRBD1. CDR1 and CDR2 from the germline V gene are SGHKS and YYEKEE (reference sequence). J lost 1 base, V lost 4 bases, and 2 bases had no gene match. The CDR3 has 14 amino acids. Here the CDR3 reads CASSRDRSNQPQHF. CDR3 bases: TGTGCCAGCAGCCGGGACAGAAGCAATCAGCCCCAGCATTTT.

The CDR3 loop is CASSHSGGGADTQYF. The CDR3 DNA reads as TGTGCCAGCAGCCATAGCGGGGGTGGCGCAGATACGCAGTATTTT. The chain links TRBV11-2 to TRBJ2-3; 9 bases map to TRBD2. The CDR3 is made up of 15 amino acids. Germline CDR1 reads SGHAT; CDR2 reads FQNNGV. Unmatched junction bases numbered 7, after V lost 5 bases and J lost 4 bases.

This clone was recorded only once. The same CDR3 also results from other DNA sequences found in this sample. The chain combines TRBV9 with TRBJ2-5; D is uncertain. Trimming removed 0 bases at V and 4 bases at J, with 10 bases between. This CDR3 has 14 residues. Germline V gene sequence: CDR1 SGDLS, CDR2 YYNGEE. In DNA form, the CDR3 reads TGTGCCAGCAGCGTAGCTACGGGTGGAGAGACCCAGTACTTC. It translates to CASSVATGGETQYF.

The chain combines TRBV28 with TRBJ2-5, with D possibly TRBD2 on 5 matching bases. The last part of the DNA fits TRBJ2-7 better; the J call may be wrong. The CDR3 is made up of 15 amino acids. Germline lookup yields CDR1 MDHEN and CDR2 SYDVKM. The DNA of the CDR3 is TGTGCCAGCAGTCTTACCCGGGGTGCCCCTTACGAGCAGTACTTC. This sequence encodes CASSLTRGAPYEQYF.

The rearrangement links TRBV28 to TRBJ1-5, with a weak D call TRBD1 (5 bases). Trimming removed 7 bases from V and 6 bases from J, with 16 bases in between. CDR1 and CDR2 (germline): MDHEN, SYDVKM. The CDR3 runs 14 residues. The CDR3 protein is CASNLRGSAQPQHF. The CDR3 nucleotides read TGTGCCAGCAACCTTAGGGGTTCGGCTCAGCCCCAGCATTTT.

The genes are TRBV18 and TRBJ1-6, with 8 bases identical to TRBD1. Per the germline V gene, CDR1 is KGHSH and CDR2 is LQKENI. The length of the CDR3 is 17 residues. The V gene end was trimmed by 2 bases and the J gene end by 3 bases; junction bases not matched to a gene: 6. CDR3 residues: CASSPVQGAIYNSPLHF. The DNA for the CDR3 is TGTGCCAGCTCACCAGTCCAGGGGGCTATCTATAATTCACCCCTCCACTTT.

The chain carries TRBV7-2 and TRBJ1-2; 7 bases line up with TRBD1. Germline V lookup: CDR1 SGHTA, CDR2 FQGNSA. The CDR3 loop spans 15 amino acids. Germline trimming cut 5 bases from V and 3 bases from J; bases unmatched to any gene: 9. CDR3 bases: TGTGCCAGCAGCACCGAACAGGGGACATACTATGGCTACACCTTC. Its protein is CASSTEQGTYYGYTF.

In nucleotides, the CDR3 is TGCGCCAGCAGTCCTTGGACTACCGATACGCAGTATTTT. Protein sequence: CASSPWTTDTQYF. The chain couples TRBV5-1 to TRBJ2-3; D perhaps matches TRBD2 (6 bases). The CDR3 is 13 amino acids. Trimming stripped 5 bases from V and 6 bases from J, with 13 bases between. The germline V gene has CDR1 SGHRS and CDR2 YFSETQ.

The genes are TRBV4-3 and TRBJ2-3; D might be TRBD1 or TRBD2, each matching 6 bases. The V end was cut by 4 bases, the J end by 2 bases, with 13 bases between. CDR3 length: 15 residues. The germline V gene encodes CDR1 LGHNA and CDR2 YSLEER. CDR3 in amino acids: CASSRERGPTDTQYF. The DNA for the CDR3 is TGCGCCAGCAGCCGGGAACGGGGGCCCACAGATACGCAGTATTTT.

This sequence joins TRBV21-1 and TRBJ2-5; the D call in the table, TRBD2, was not verified against the DNA. TRBV21-1 is a pseudogene locus. The CDR3 length is 17 residues. The CDR3 DNA reads as TGTGCCAGCAGCATCACTAGCGGGGGTCTGTACCAAGAGACCCAGTACTTC. Its translation: CASSITSGGLYQETQYF.

V and J are TRBV6-1 and TRBJ1-2; 8 bases fit TRBD1. Trimming cost V 5 bases and J 6 bases; bases outside gene matches: 5. CDR1 is MNHNS, CDR2 SASEGT, per germline. CDR3 length: 13 amino acids. In DNA form, the CDR3 reads TGTGCCAGCAGTCCCAGGGGGCGCGATGGCTACACCTTC. Protein product: CASSPRGRDGYTF.

The genes are TRBV7-8 and TRBJ2-5; 12 positions agree with TRBD2. CDR1 and CDR2 (germline): SGHVS, FQNEAQ. The V segment lost 1 base and the J segment 5 bases; nucleotides outside the gene matches: 5. This CDR3 is 16 amino acids long. The chain's CDR3 is CASSLGLAGAGETQYF. The CDR3 DNA reads TGTGCCAGCAGCTTAGGACTAGCGGGAGCGGGGGAGACCCAGTACTTC.

This chain joins TRBV19 and TRBJ2-5, with D perhaps matching TRBD1 (6 bases). Per germline, CDR1 LNHDA and CDR2 SQIVND (reference sequence). V lost 5 bases and J 4 bases, leaving 14 bases between the germline ends. The CDR3 totals 14 residues. The DNA of the CDR3 is TGTGCCAGTAGTGCAGGGGCCGGAGGAGAGACCCAGTACTTC. Translating it yields CASSAGAGGETQYF.

The rearrangement links TRBV2 to TRBJ2-1; D is possibly TRBD1 or TRBD2 (6 bases each). This CDR3 has 15 amino acids. The V end was cut by 1 base, the J end by 10 bases, with 17 bases between. Germline V CDR1 and CDR2: SNHLY, FYNNEI. CDR3 nucleotides: TGTGCCAGCAGTGAAGATATAACAGGGAGGTACGAGCAGTTCTTC. Its translation is CASSEDITGRYEQFF.

The V gene is TRBV5-1, the J gene TRBJ2-5; a weak D match, TRBD1 (5 bases). The CDR3 has 15 amino acids. The V and J ends lost 0 bases and 0 bases respectively, with 9 bases between them. Germline V lookup: CDR1 SGHRS, CDR2 YFSETQ. The DNA of the CDR3 is TGCGCCAGCAGCTTGGGGGTAGGGGACCAAGAGACCCAGTACTTC. This sequence encodes CASSLGVGDQETQYF.

This chain uses TRBV7-2 with TRBJ2-5; D call uncertain. Germline V gene data show CDR1 as SGHTA and CDR2 as FQGNSA. The CDR3 is 14 residues long. The V end was cut by 1 base, the J end by 4 bases, with 10 bases between. The CDR3 region is CASSLGILRETQYF. DNA of the CDR3: TGTGCCAGCAGCTTAGGAATCCTGCGAGAGACCCAGTACTTC.

Comment on this clone: Other DNA sequences of this sample code for an identical CDR3. V usage is TRBV5-1 and J usage is TRBJ2-7; D may be TRBD2 (5 bases). CDR1 is SGHRS and CDR2 is YFSETQ in the germline V gene. The CDR3 has 13 amino acids. The V and J ends lost 2 bases and 1 base respectively, with 7 bases between them. The CDR3 reads CASSLAESYEQYF. DNA for the CDR3: TGCGCCAGCAGCTTAGCGGAATCCTACGAGCAGTACTTC.

V and J are TRBV5-1 and TRBJ2-1; 8 bases align to TRBD2. CDR1 and CDR2 (germline): SGHRS, YFSETQ. The CDR3 has 17 residues. V trimming: 3 bases; J trimming: 6 bases; junction bases outside the gene matches: 14. DNA of the CDR3: TGCGCCAGCAGCTCCCAAGTTTCGGGAGGGGCCCCCAATGAGCAGTTCTTC. Translation: CASSSQVSGGAPNEQFF.

The rearrangement joins TRBV7-9 to TRBJ1-2; 7 bases map to TRBD1. This CDR3 has 15 residues. Germline loops: CDR1 SEHNR, CDR2 FQNEAQ (reference sequence). The junction had 11 bases not matched to a gene; V was cut back by 5 bases and J by 5 bases. The CDR3 region is CASSGRDSIFYGYTF. CDR3 nucleotide sequence: TGTGCCAGCAGCGGCCGGGACAGCATCTTTTATGGCTACACCTTC.

The chain links TRBV29-1 to TRBJ1-4; the match to TRBD1 covers 11 bases. Per the germline V gene, CDR1 is SQVTM and CDR2 is ANQGSEA. Trimming at V came to 6 bases and at J to 8 bases, leaving 8 bases not matched to a gene. The CDR3 length is 14 residues. CDR3 sequence: CSVLRTGGNEKLFF. The CDR3 DNA sequence: TGCAGCGTCCTAAGGACAGGGGGCAACGAAAAACTGTTTTTT.

CDR3 nucleotide sequence: TGTGCCAGCAGCCGGGGACTTCAAACTGAAGCTTTCTTT. This codes for CASSRGLQTEAFF. V usage is TRBV14 and J usage is TRBJ1-1, with TRBD1 as a possible D gene (5 bases). Per the germline V gene, CDR1 is SGHDN and CDR2 is FVKESK. V gave up 4 bases and J gave up 5 bases, with 11 bases separating them. The CDR3 runs 13 residues. The whole variable domain, remainder taken from reference TRBV14 and TRBJ1-1, is EAGVTQFPSHSVIEKGQTVTLRCDPISGHDNLYWYRRVMGKEIKFLLHFVKESKQDESGMPNNRFLAERTGGTYSTLKVQPAELEDSGVYFCASSRGLQTEAFFGQGTRLTVV.